The next 21 T cell receptor beta chains were all read from a single sample in a study of CXCR3-negative and CXCR3-positive naive CD8 T cells. With UMI labels, 5' RACE was used to prepare the TRB cDNA libraries. Reprocessing the 5' RACE reads, TCRdb reports a single entry for every CDR3 protein and omits DNA. The sample includes approximately 47,000 distinct CDR3 sequences. The source material was naive CXCR3- CD8+ T cells from blood. The subset: CD45RO-CCR7+CD27+CD95- naive CD8+ T cells lacking CXCR3 (TNR3-). These receptors originate from a human donor in good health. Some clones in this sample may be carry-over from other donors' samples.

V is TRBV7-9 and J is TRBJ1-1. The length of the CDR3 is 12 residues. Germline V lookup: CDR1 SEHNR, CDR2 FQNEAQ (reference sequence). CDR3 region: CASSLSTPEAFF.

V gene TRBV20-1 combines with J gene TRBJ2-3. Germline-derived CDR1 and CDR2 are DFQATT and SNEGSKA (reference sequence). This CDR3 contains 14 residues. The CDR3: CSARAETSTDTQCF.

V usage is TRBV6-1 and J usage is TRBJ2-1; TCRdb gives TRBD2 as the D gene, but with no DNA this cannot be confirmed. Germline-derived CDR1 and CDR2 are MNHNS and SASEGT. The CDR3 sequence is 15 residues long. The chain's CDR3 is CASRARERAYNEQFF.

The gene calls are TRBV28 and TRBJ1-1. The CDR3 totals 12 residues. Germline V CDR1 and CDR2: MDHEN, SYDVKM. The CDR3 sequence: CASISVNTEAFF.

This chain joins TRBV9 and TRBJ2-7; TCRdb's D call, TRBD2, is unchecked because there is no DNA. CDR1 SGDLS and CDR2 YYNGEE come from the germline V gene. This CDR3 is built from 15 residues. Here the CDR3 reads CASSVGAGAGYEQYF. Together with reference TRBV9 and TRBJ2-7, the CDR3 gives the full variable domain: DSGVTQTPKHLITATGQRVTLRCSPRSGDLSVYWYQQSLDQGLQFLIQYYNGEERAKGNILERFSAQQFPDLHSELNLSSLELGDSALYFCASSVGAGAGYEQYFGPGTRLTVT.

This rearrangement joins TRBV20-1 to TRBJ1-1; TCRdb selects TRBD1, and the lack of DNA leaves this call unchecked. Germline V gene lookup returns CDR1 DFQATT and CDR2 SNEGSKA (reference sequence). The CDR3 spans 14 residues. The CDR3 spells CSAYARGDYTEAFF.

This rearrangement joins TRBV6-5 to TRBJ2-2; absent DNA, TCRdb's TRBD2 call cannot be checked. Germline V gene sequence: CDR1 MNHEY, CDR2 SVGAGI. CDR3 length: 14 residues. This chain's CDR3 is CASSPETLPGELFF.

V is TRBV9 and J is TRBJ2-3. The CDR3 runs 13 residues. CDR1 SGDLS and CDR2 YYNGEE come from the germline V gene. This CDR3 reads CASSVAGTDTQYF.

The gene calls are TRBV12-3 or TRBV12-4 and TRBJ2-2. CDR3 length: 14 amino acids. The CDR3 loop reads CASSLPLGTGELFF.

The chain combines TRBV6-2 or TRBV6-3 with TRBJ2-7. This CDR3 has 14 residues. Germline assignment: CDR1 MNHEY and CDR2 SVGEGT. The CDR3 is CASSLTHRSYEQYF.

The rearrangement joins TRBV28 to TRBJ2-3; the D call of TRBD2 rests on TCRdb alone, since no DNA is present to check it. Germline V gene sequence: CDR1 MDHEN, CDR2 SYDVKM. This CDR3 comprises 16 residues. This CDR3 is CASSFLAGVRTDTQYF.

J is TRBJ2-1 and V is TRBV20-1; the D call from TCRdb, TRBD2, cannot be confirmed without DNA. Germline V gives CDR1 DFQATT, CDR2 SNEGSKA (reference sequence). This CDR3 has 16 amino acids. CDR3 amino acids: CSARGFTSGDYNEQFF.

V usage is TRBV28 and J usage is TRBJ2-7; TCRdb's D call of TRBD1 is untestable without DNA. Germline V gene data show CDR1 as MDHEN and CDR2 as SYDVKM. The CDR3 consists of 14 residues. The CDR3 loop reads CASNVRGLSYEQYF.

This rearrangement joins TRBV6-5 to TRBJ2-7. Per germline, CDR1 MNHEY and CDR2 SVGAGI. This CDR3 has 12 amino acids. The CDR3 loop is CASSLTSYEQYF.

The J gene is TRBJ1-1, the V gene TRBV29-1; TCRdb's assignment of TRBD1 cannot be checked, as there is no DNA. Germline CDR1 and CDR2: SQVTM and ANQGSEA. This CDR3 has 13 residues. The CDR3 region is CSVDTGGNTEAFF.

The CDR3 is CASSPGTGVTGTQYF. The chain carries TRBV5-1 and TRBJ2-3; there is no DNA to check the TCRdb D call of TRBD1. Per germline, CDR1 SGHRS and CDR2 YFSETQ. CDR3 size: 15 residues.

The chain recombines TRBV6-2 or TRBV6-3 with TRBJ2-5. Per germline, CDR1 MNHEY and CDR2 SVGEGT. The CDR3 is made up of 13 amino acids. The CDR3 region is CASMDSVQETQYF.

CDR3 protein: CSAPRTGVSYEQYF. V usage is TRBV20-1 and J usage is TRBJ2-7; TCRdb reports TRBD1, a call that lacks DNA to check it against. The CDR3 length is 14 residues. Germline V gene lookup returns CDR1 DFQATT and CDR2 SNEGSKA (reference sequence).

This sequence joins TRBV5-1 and TRBJ1-1; TCRdb's D call, TRBD1, is unchecked because there is no DNA. Germline loops: CDR1 SGHRS, CDR2 YFSETQ. The CDR3 consists of 16 residues. This CDR3 is CASSLPKDRGETEAFF.

The chain has TRBV28 and TRBJ2-7; TCRdb outputs TRBD1, but without DNA this stays unchecked. The CDR3 contains 14 residues. Germline V gene lookup returns CDR1 MDHEN and CDR2 SYDVKM. CDR3: CASSLPGEMNEQYF.

J is TRBJ1-1 and V is TRBV27. CDR1 MNHEY and CDR2 SMNVEV come from the germline V gene (reference sequence). The CDR3 sequence is 14 residues long. The CDR3 sequence is CASSFGGELTEAFF.